The 5 T cell receptor beta chains below come from one sample, sequenced in a study of glioma-infiltrating T cells after dendritic cell vaccination. Sequencing was performed with immunoSEQ multiplex PCR; in TCRdb, only in-frame clones are kept and a portion is missing. The sample lists under 130,000 clones, about four fifths occurring once. The sample here was blood, taken before dendritic cell vaccination. The receptors derive from a human donor with glioblastoma.

This chain links TRBV5-1 with TRBJ2-1; 7 nucleotides agree with TRBD1. Germline V gene data show CDR1 as SGHRS and CDR2 as YFSETQ. The V and J ends lost 0 bases and 10 bases, in that order; junction bases with no gene match: 13. The CDR3 runs to 16 residues. For the CDR3, the DNA is TGCGCCAGCAGCTTGGCAGGGACAGACCTTGGTTGGGAGCAGTTCTTC. Translation gives CASSLAGTDLGWEQFF.

The chain carries TRBV5-8 and TRBJ1-1, with D possibly being TRBD1 (5 bases). V was clipped by 4 bases and J by 4 bases, with 11 bases between them. CDR1 SGHTS and CDR2 YDEGEE come from the germline V gene. The CDR3 length is 13 residues. The DNA for the CDR3 is TGTGCCAGCAGCCCTGACAGTACCACTGAAGCTTTCTTT. The encoded protein is CASSPDSTTEAFF.

This clone was recorded only once. The chain uses TRBV9 and TRBJ2-5; 9 nucleotides line up with TRBD2. J lost 2 bases, V lost 0 bases, and 8 bases had no gene match. The germline gives CDR1 SGDLS, CDR2 YYNGEE. The CDR3 contains 17 residues. In nucleotides, the CDR3 is TGTGCCAGCAGCGTAGGGGGCGGGGGGGCGGTTCAAGAGACCCAGTACTTC. Translating gives CASSVGGGGAVQETQYF.

The CDR3, as DNA: TGTGCCAGCAGCTCCACCCGCAGGTTAGAGACCCAGTACTTC. It yields the protein CASSSTRRLETQYF. This rearrangement joins TRBV7-9 to TRBJ2-5; D remains ambiguous. The ends were cut back, 4 bases at V and 4 bases at J, with 13 bases in the middle. This CDR3 has 14 residues. CDR1 is SEHNR, CDR2 FQNEAQ, per germline (reference sequence).

The V gene is TRBV7-2, the J gene TRBJ2-7; 9 bases line up with TRBD2. The CDR3 is 15 residues long. CDR1 is SGHTA, CDR2 FQGNSA, per germline. Trimming at V came to 4 bases and at J to 7 bases, leaving 11 bases not matched to a gene. DNA for the CDR3: TGTGCCAGCAGCTCCGGGGAGGCGGGGGGGGAGGAGCAGTACTTC. The encoded protein is CASSSGEAGGEEQYF.